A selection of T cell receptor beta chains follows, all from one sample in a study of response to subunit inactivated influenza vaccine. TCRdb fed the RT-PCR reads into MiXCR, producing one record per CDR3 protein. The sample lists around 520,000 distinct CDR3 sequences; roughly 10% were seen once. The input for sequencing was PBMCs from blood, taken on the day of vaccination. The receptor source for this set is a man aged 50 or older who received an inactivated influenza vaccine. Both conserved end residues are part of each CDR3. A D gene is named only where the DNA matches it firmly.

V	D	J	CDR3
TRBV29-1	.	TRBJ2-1	CSVDGGDLYNEQFF
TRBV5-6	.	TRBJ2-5	CASSFTTSKTQYF
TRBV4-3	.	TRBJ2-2	CASSQAGAGELFF
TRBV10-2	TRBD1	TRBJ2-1	CASRKGQWPYNEQFF
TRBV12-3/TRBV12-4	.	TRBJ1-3	CASSLASGNTIYF
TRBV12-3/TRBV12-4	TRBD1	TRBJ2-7	CASSYTGTGTYEQYF
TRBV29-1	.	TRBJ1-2	CSVEIYGQGRNYGYTF
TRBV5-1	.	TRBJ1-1	CASSPVGGMNTEAFF
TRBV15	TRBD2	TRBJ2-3	CATSREAGGRDTQYF
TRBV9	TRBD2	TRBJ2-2	CASSTSGSSTGELFF
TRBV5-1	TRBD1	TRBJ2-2	CARGRGAGGTGELFF
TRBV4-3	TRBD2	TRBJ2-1	CASSQYFSLAEDNEQFF
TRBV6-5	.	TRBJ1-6	CASSYSTNSPLHF
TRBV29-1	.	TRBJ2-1	CSVAEAGRGEQFF
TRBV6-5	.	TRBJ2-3	CASSSPSYLATQYF
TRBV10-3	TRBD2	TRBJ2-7	CAISESRGSGSYEQYF
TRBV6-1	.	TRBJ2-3	CASSGESWLSTDTQYF
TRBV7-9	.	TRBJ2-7	CASSLTPDIYEQYF
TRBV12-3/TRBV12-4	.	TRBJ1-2	CASTPAARPKPSNYGYTF
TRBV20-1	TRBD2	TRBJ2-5	CSASLTSGTLETQYF
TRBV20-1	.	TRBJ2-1	CSASRLNEQFF
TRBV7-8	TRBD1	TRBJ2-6	CASSSTPGQRDSGANVLTF
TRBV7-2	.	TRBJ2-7	CASSLGGSSSYEQYF
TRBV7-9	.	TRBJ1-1	CASSLSEAFF
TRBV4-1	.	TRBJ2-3	CASSQETGFTDTQYF
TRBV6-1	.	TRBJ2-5	CASRPNRDGETQYF
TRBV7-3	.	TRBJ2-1	CASSIVAEGYNEQFF
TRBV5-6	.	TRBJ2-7	CASSSRGRGEQYF